This T cell receptor beta chain appears in the sequencing data of a study of T cell repertoires in cytomegalovirus infection. Across the study: CMV infection together with matching HLA type was indicated by public TCR beta signatures. Study-wide results and limits: Cumulative frequency (of public TCR beta family members) identified carriers of CMV plus the relevant HLA. Within the response measured ex vivo, HLA-C-restricted CMV-specific TCR beta clonotypes were dominant.

MiXCR, run by TCRdb on the reads, gives a single entry per CDR3 protein. The table has fewer than 200,000 distinct CDR3 sequences, approximately 19% seen once. A note on this clonotype: What it binds is not known.

V was clipped by 0 bases and J by 0 bases, with 18 bases between them. The CDR3 length is 19 residues. V and J are TRBV23-1 and TRBJ2-1; D gene uncertain. TRBV23-1 is sorted into the ORF group, with uncertain function. The specimen was PBMCs. This TCR came from a human donor in good health (CMV status not recorded). Some clones in this sample may be carry-over from other donors' samples. CDR3 sequence reads: CASSQSVQDLFFSYNEQFF. The CDR3 DNA is TGCGCCAGCAGTCAATCGGTCCAGGACCTTTTCTTCTCCTACAATGAGCAGTTCTTC.